Listed here are 10 T cell receptor beta chains from one sample, sequenced in a study of blood T cell repertoires in COVID-19. Here immunoSEQ multiplex PCR was the method, and the copy in TCRdb shows in-frame clones only, minus some. The sample holds 120,000 to 150,000 clones, around nine tenths seen once. The specimen was peripheral blood. Every receptor here comes from a human donor in a cohort sampled during active COVID-19.

J is TRBJ1-5 and V is TRBV10-3; the D is unclear. From germline, CDR1 is ENHRY and CDR2 SYGVKD. Between the trimmed V and J ends, which lost 10 bases and 2 bases, there was a span of 18 bases. This CDR3 has 15 residues. In DNA, the CDR3 is TGTGCCACCTCAGAGAGCGGAGGTGGCAATCAGCCCCAGCATTTT. Translating gives CATSESGGGNQPQHF.

The chain links TRBV4-3 to TRBJ2-3; 10 bases are shared with TRBD2. Trimming took 2 bases from V and 4 from J; bases not matched to a gene: 9. The germline gives CDR1 LGHNA, CDR2 YSLEER. The CDR3 is 17 residues long. The CDR3: CASSQWQTSGNADTQYF. The CDR3 nucleotides are TGCGCCAGCAGCCAATGGCAAACTAGCGGGAACGCAGATACGCAGTATTTT.

The chain recombines TRBV7-3 with TRBJ2-3; a possible D gene is TRBD2 (6 bases). V was trimmed by 6 bases and J by 6 bases, leaving 7 bases between them. Germline-derived CDR1 and CDR2 are SGHTA and FQGTGA. The CDR3 length is 11 residues. Written as DNA, the CDR3 is TGTGCCAGCAGGGAGGGGGATACGCAGTATTTT. This gives the protein CASREGDTQYF.

V is TRBV5-4 and J is TRBJ2-6; 8 bases fit TRBD1. This CDR3 region has 17 residues. V was clipped by 2 bases and J by 0 bases; unmatched bases: 4. CDR1 is SGHNT, CDR2 YYREEE, per germline (reference sequence). CDR3 protein: CASSLQGDYSGANVLTF. The CDR3 DNA reads as TGTGCCAGCAGCTTACAGGGGGATTACTCTGGGGCCAACGTCCTGACTTTC.

This chain joins TRBV6-1 and TRBJ1-6, with D possibly being TRBD1 (6 bases). There are 16 residues in the CDR3. Germline CDR1 is MNHNS and CDR2 is SASEGT. V was trimmed by 0 bases and J by 11 bases, leaving 17 bases between them. The CDR3 bases are TGTGCCAGCAGTGAAGCGGTTTCATTTCAGGGGACACCCCTCCACTTT. Translated, it gives CASSEAVSFQGTPLHF.

This clone was seen a handful of times. The CDR3: CASSYWQFNSPLHF. The CDR3 nucleotides read TGTGCCAGCAGTTACTGGCAGTTTAATTCACCCCTCCACTTT. The rearrangement links TRBV6-5 to TRBJ1-6; D is unresolved. CDR3 length equals 14 residues. Germline V gene lookup returns CDR1 MNHEY and CDR2 SVGAGI. V lost 1 base and J lost 6, with 7 bases in between.

V and J are TRBV6-5 and TRBJ1-5; 8 bases fit TRBD1. Trimming at V came to 6 bases and at J to 7 bases, leaving 8 bases not matched to a gene. The CDR3 spans 14 residues. Per the germline V gene, CDR1 is MNHEY and CDR2 is SVGAGI. This CDR3 is CASSNNRGEQPQHF. DNA of the CDR3: TGTGCCAGCAGCAATAACAGGGGGGAGCAGCCCCAGCATTTT.

The chain uses TRBV4-3 and TRBJ2-5; D is perhaps TRBD1 (5 bases). The CDR3 covers 16 residues. Germline CDR1 and CDR2: LGHNA and YSLEER. Trimming left V 1 base short and J 7 bases short, with 19 bases between. In nucleotides, the CDR3 is TGCGCCAGCAGCCAAGCCCCCTCGGCACCTCAGGGGACCCAGTACTTC. It specifies CASSQAPSAPQGTQYF.

The count of this clone is one. CDR3 bases: TGTGCCAGCAGCTTGGCTGGGAGCTCTGGAAACACCATATATTTT. It is translated as CASSLAGSSGNTIYF. The V call is TRBV5-4, the J call TRBJ1-3; D remains ambiguous. With 0 bases removed from V and 0 bases from J, the gap between germline ends came to 7 bases. CDR1 and CDR2 from the germline V gene are SGHNT and YYREEE (reference sequence). The CDR3 is 15 amino acids.

The genes are TRBV6-1 and TRBJ2-5; the D gene is possibly TRBD1 (6 bases). The ends were cut back, 2 bases at V and 0 bases at J, with 19 bases in the middle. Germline assignment: CDR1 MNHNS and CDR2 SASEGT. The CDR3 is 18 amino acids. In DNA form, the CDR3 reads TGTGCCAGCAGTGAAAACCTAGACAGGCTTTTTTACCAAGAGACCCAGTACTTC. Its protein product is CASSENLDRLFYQETQYF.